This T cell receptor beta chain is drawn from a study of cytomegalovirus exposure and HLA in healthy donors. The study, taken as a whole, reports: Versus the approximately 700-donor mean, an Asian-associated ancestry cluster reportedly showed fewer N-insertions in a later analysis.

Germline lookup yields CDR1 MNHEY and CDR2 SMNVEV (reference sequence). V trimming: 2 bases; J trimming: 9 bases; junction bases outside the gene matches: 9. The CDR3 has 15 residues. As for this clone: Its antigen is still unknown.

With 60 Vbeta and 13 Jbeta primers, the PCR was carried out. The table came from immunoSEQ multiplex PCR; TCRdb's copy has only in-frame clones and leaves some out. This sample has approximately 120,000 clones, with roughly 80% found just once. Material for sequencing was PBMCs. The TCR sequence derives from a middle-aged woman in good health and CMV-seronegative. The rearrangement links TRBV27 to TRBJ2-1; 8 nucleotides match TRBD2. CDR3: CASSLRPAGEGEQFF. The CDR3 DNA reads TGTGCCAGCAGTTTACGCCCAGCGGGAGAGGGTGAGCAGTTCTTC.